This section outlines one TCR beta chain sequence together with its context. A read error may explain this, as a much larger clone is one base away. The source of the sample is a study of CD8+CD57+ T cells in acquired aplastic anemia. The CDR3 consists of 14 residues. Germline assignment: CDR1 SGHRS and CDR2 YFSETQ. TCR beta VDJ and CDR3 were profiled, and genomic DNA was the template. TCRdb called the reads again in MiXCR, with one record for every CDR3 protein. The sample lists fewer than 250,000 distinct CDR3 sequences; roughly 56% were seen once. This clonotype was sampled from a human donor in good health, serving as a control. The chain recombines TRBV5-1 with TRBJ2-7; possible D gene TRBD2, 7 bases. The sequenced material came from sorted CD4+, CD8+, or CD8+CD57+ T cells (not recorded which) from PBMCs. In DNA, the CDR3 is TGCGCCAGCAGCTGGGGGGGGGGGGGCTACAAGCAGTACTTC. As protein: CASSWGGGGYKQYF. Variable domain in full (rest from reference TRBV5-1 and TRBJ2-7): KAGVTQTPRYLIKTRGQQVTLSCSPISGHRSVSWYQQTPGQGLQFLFEYFSETQRNKGNFPGRFSGRQFSNSRSEMNVSTLELGDSALYLCASSWGGGGYKQYFGPGTRLTVT.